This T cell receptor beta chain was recovered during a study of T cell responses to AZD1222 COVID-19 vaccine (dated by TCRdb to the early 2020s). Notes on the research overall: TCR sequencing covered more than 230 trial participants: 207 given two doses of AZD1222 and 26 given two doses of MenACWY control vaccine. Enrollment into the trials was organized by age into subgroups of 18-55, 56-69 and 70-plus years, and those subgroups contained roughly 150, 30 and 60 TCR-sequenced participants, respectively. Broader findings and caveats from the paper: Because no day 14 peak-response samples were available, repertoires were characterized only after the peak T cell response. Conclusions about previously exposed vaccinees were limited because only a handful of AZD1222 recipients were SARS-CoV-2 seropositive at baseline. After two AZD1222 doses, spike-specific TCR breadth and depth were significantly higher than at day 0 and than in MenACWY recipients. Participants were mostly white British, with more females than males. The authors suggested clonal diversity may have been underestimated. CD4 TCRs associated with the vaccine covered the entire spike protein, and the dominant responses were in regions 160-218 and 743-854. Reportedly, close to half of the unique spike-specific TCRs recognized epitopes lying outside the regions that are mutated in the B.1.351 and B.1.1.7 variants. The 56-69-year group was small, and its depth increase did not reach significance, likely because of low power.

The CDR3 regions of human TCRbeta chains were analyzed by immunosequencing. In the authors' own workflow: TCRs in the repertoires were matched against a reference library of SARS-CoV-2-specific TCRs that had been generated with the MIRA antigen-specificity platform. Breadth was defined as the fraction of unique TCRs that were SARS-CoV-2-associated, and depth was defined as the fraction of total T cells that were SARS-CoV-2-associated. Each spike-specific TCR was assigned to its reactive spike region and to a CD4 or CD8 class using the MIRA data. Log10-transformed breadth and depth values were compared by one-way ANOVA with Sidak's multiple comparisons tests. Drawn from immuneACCESS, this table holds only the in-frame rearrangements with V and J called that TCRdb kept. Clones are partly lost; checked studies trace under half to an unresolved V gene and leave the rest unexplained. The DNA was the basis for D and trimming; V, J and clone size are from that table. For this sample the table gives 80,000 to 95,000 clones, of which around 87% were detected only once. The top ten constitute under 5% of the sample.

A distance of 10 bases separates the germline ends of V and J, which lose 5 bases and 0 bases respectively. Spanning cysteine to phenylalanine, the CDR3 consists of 14 amino acids. Kept here is only the CDR3 DNA, which spans 42 bases and is read in frame from base 1. Taken from the germline V gene, the CDR1 and CDR2 loops are SGHNT and YENEEA. Regarding this clone: Its antigen is currently not known. The record has no base qualities; no much larger clone is one base away.

In light of the paper, this sample's time point label describes: baseline before first vaccination. The treatment or condition label corresponds to: meningococcal conjugate vaccine given as trial control. Samples from vaccinated people were obtained from the UK trials COV001 and COV002, which included a single-blind randomized controlled phase 2/3 trial of AZD1222 (ChAdOx1 nCoV-19) in healthy adults. Trial participant PBMC samples were collected at day 0 and day 28 after the second dose for TCRbeta chain sequencing. This receptor was taken from an adult in good health. The sample here was peripheral blood, taken on day 0 of MenACWY control vaccination. The chain is assembled from TRBV11-3 and TRBJ1-1, and the D gene may be TRBD1, 6 bases matching. The CDR3 corresponds to CASSPDRMNTEAFF. The sequence in DNA is TGTGCCAGCAGCCCCGACAGGATGAACACTGAAGCTTTCTTT.